This T cell receptor beta chain was documented in a study of long-term antiretroviral therapy in people with HIV. About the study: It was about a decade before the 2015 immediate-ART recommendation that the earliest samples were taken.

The V end was cut by 3 bases, the J end by 7 bases, with 13 bases between. The CDR3 runs to 13 residues. Germline CDR1 reads SGHAT; CDR2 reads FQNNGV. It was version v3.0 of the immunoSEQ assay that was run at survey level. Assay: immunoSEQ multiplex PCR; the TCRdb copy retains only in-frame clones and omits some. This table holds about 27,000 clones, 80% to 85% found once. The gene calls are TRBV11-2 and TRBJ2-7; TRBD1 might be the D (8 bases). The specimen comprised unsorted PBMCs, sampled 0.8 years before starting antiretroviral therapy. The source of this sequence is a man in his late teens or twenties with HIV. CDR3 residues: CASSFYRGGEQYF. The DNA for the CDR3 is TGTGCCAGCAGCTTTTACAGGGGGGGGGAGCAGTACTTC.